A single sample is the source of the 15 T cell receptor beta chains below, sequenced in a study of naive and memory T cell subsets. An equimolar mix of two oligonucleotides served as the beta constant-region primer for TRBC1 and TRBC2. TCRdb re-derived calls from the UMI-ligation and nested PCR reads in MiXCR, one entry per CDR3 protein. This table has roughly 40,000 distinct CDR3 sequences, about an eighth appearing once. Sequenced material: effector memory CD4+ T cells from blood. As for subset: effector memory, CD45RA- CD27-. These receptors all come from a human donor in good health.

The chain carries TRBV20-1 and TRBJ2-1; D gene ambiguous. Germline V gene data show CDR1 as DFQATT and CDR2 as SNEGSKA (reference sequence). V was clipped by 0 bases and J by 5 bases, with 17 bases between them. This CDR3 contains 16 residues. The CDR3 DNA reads TGCAGTGCTAGAGATCCTTCCCCGGGTCCCGACAATGAGCAGTTCTTC. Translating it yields CSARDPSPGPDNEQFF.

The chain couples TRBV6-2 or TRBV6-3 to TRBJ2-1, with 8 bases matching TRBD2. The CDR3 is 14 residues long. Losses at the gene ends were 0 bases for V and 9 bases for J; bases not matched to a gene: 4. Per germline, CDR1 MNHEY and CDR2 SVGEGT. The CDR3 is CASSYSRAGVEQFF. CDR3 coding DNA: TGTGCCAGCAGTTACTCCCGAGCGGGGGTTGAGCAGTTCTTC.

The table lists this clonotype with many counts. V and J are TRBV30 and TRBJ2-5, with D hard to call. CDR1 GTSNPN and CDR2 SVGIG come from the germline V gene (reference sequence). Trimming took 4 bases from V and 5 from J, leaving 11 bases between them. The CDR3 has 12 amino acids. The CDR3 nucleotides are TGTGCCTGGAAGGGAAGCTACGAGACCCAGTACTTC. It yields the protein CAWKGSYETQYF.

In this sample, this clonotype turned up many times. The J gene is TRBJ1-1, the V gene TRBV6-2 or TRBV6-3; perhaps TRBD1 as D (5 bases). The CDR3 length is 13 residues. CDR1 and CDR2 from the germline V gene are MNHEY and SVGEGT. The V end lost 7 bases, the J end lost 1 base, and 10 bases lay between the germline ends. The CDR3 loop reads CASTRDPNTEAFF. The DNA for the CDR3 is TGTGCCAGCACGAGGGACCCGAACACTGAAGCTTTCTTT.

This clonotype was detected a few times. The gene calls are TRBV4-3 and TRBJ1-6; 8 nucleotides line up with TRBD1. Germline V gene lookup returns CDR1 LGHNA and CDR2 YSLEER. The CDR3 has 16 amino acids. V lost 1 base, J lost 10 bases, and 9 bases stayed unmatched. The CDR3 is CASSQVRQGASSPLHF. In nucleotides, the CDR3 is TGCGCCAGCAGCCAAGTGAGGCAGGGGGCTTCCTCACCCCTCCACTTT.

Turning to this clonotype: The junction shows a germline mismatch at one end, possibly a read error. The CDR3, as DNA: TGTGCCAGCAGCCGGCGAGGGACGATAAGCCGATACTTT. It is translated as CASSRRGTISRYF. The rearrangement links TRBV7-8 to TRBJ1-6; possible D gene TRBD1, 5 bases. The V gene's germline CDR1 is SGHVS and CDR2 FQNEAQ. The CDR3 runs 13 residues.

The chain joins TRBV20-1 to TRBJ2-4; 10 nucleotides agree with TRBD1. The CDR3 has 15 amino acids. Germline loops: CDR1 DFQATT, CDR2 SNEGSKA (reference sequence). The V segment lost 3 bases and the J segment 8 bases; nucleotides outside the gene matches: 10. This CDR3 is CSASARDRGWDIQYF. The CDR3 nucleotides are TGCAGTGCTAGCGCCAGGGACAGGGGATGGGACATTCAGTACTTC.

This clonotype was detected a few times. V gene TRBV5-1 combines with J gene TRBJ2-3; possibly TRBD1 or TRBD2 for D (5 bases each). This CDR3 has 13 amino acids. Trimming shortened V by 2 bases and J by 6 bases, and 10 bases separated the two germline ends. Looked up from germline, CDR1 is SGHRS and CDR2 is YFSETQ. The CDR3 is CASSFERDDTQYF. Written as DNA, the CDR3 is TGCGCCAGCAGCTTTGAACGGGACGATACGCAGTATTTT.

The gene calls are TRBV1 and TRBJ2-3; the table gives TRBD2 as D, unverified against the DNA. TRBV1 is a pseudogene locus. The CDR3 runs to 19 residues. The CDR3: CTSSQDSLGGRRRADTQYF. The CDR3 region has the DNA TGCACCAGCAGCCAGGACTCCCTAGGCGGGAGGCGGAGGGCAGATACGCAGTATTTT.

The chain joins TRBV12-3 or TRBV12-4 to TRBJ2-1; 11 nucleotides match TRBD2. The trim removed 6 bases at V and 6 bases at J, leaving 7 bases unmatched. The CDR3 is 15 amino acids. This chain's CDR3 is CASSEPGLAVNEQFF. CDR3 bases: TGTGCCAGCAGCGAACCGGGACTAGCGGTCAATGAGCAGTTCTTC.

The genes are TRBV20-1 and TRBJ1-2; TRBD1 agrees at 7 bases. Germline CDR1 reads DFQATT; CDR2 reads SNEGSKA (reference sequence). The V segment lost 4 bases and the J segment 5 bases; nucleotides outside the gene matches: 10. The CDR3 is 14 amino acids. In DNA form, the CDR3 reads TGCAGTGCTACCCAAGGAGGGGGCCGTTATGGCTACACCTTC. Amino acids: CSATQGGGRYGYTF.

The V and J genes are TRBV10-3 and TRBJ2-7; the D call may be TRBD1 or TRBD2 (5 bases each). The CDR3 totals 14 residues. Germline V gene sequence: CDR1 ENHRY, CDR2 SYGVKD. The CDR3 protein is CAFSERGRDYEQYF. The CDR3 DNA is TGTGCATTCTCCGAACGGGGCAGGGACTACGAGCAGTACTTC.

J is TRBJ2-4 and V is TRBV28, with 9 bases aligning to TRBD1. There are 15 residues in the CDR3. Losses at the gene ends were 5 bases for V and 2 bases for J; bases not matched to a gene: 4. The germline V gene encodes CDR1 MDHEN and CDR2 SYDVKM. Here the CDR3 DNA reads TGTGCCAGCAGTGTACAGGGGGCTACCAAAAACATTCAGTACTTC. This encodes CASSVQGATKNIQYF.

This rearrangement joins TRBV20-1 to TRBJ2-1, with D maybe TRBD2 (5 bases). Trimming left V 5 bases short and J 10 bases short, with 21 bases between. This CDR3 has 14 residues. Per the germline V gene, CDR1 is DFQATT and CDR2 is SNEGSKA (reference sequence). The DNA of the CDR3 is TGCAGTGCTCCCCCTCGTTCGGGAACATGGGAGCAGTTCTTC. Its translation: CSAPPRSGTWEQFF.

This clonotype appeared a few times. CDR3 in amino acids: CASSYVAGTGGAKTQYF. DNA for the CDR3: TGTGCCAGCAGTTACGTCGCTGGGACAGGGGGCGCGAAGACCCAGTACTTC. This chain links TRBV6-6 with TRBJ2-5; 12 bases are shared with TRBD1. The germline gives CDR1 MNHNY, CDR2 SVGAGI (reference sequence). This CDR3 spans 17 amino acids. Unmatched junction bases numbered 10, after V lost 2 bases and J lost 6 bases.